This TCR beta chain emerged from a study of cytomegalovirus exposure and HLA in healthy donors. Overall study results and limits: Most TCR sequences were seen very rarely across donors, but some public TCRs occurred in many. The investigators catalogued 164 TCR beta chains as cytomegalovirus-associated. CMV antigen specificity of three CMV-associated chains was confirmed in vitro.

Only in-frame clones appear in the TCRdb table, and some are missing; sequencing was by immunoSEQ multiplex PCR. Counted here are some 68,000 clones, around 97% occurring once; the ten biggest clones make up under 2.5%. Turning to this clone: No antigen is known for it.

Trimming stripped 8 bases from V and 0 bases from J, with 8 bases between. Germline CDR1 is MNHNS and CDR2 is SASEGT. The CDR3 covers 13 residues. The 120-subject validation cohort, separate from the roughly 700-subject first cohort, included the donors. The chain links TRBV6-1 to TRBJ1-3; D is unresolved. Sequencing input: PBMCs. This TCR came from a man in his late teens or twenties in good health and CMV-seronegative. This CDR3 reads CASPAVSGNTIYF. CDR3 DNA: TGTGCCAGCCCCGCAGTCTCTGGAAACACCATATATTTT.